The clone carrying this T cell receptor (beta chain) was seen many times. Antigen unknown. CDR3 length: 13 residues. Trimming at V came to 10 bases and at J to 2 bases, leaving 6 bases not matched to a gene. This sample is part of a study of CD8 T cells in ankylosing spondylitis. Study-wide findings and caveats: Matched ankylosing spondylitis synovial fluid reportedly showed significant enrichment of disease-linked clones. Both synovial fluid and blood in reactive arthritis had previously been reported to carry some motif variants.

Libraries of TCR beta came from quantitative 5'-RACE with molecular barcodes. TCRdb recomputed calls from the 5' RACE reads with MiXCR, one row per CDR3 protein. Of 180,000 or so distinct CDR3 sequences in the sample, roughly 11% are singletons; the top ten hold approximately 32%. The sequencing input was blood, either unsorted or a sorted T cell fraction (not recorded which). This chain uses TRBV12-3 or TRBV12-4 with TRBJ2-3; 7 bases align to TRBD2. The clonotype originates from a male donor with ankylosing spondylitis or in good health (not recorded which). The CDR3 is CATGREDTDTQYF. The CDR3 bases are TGTGCCACGGGACGGGAGGACACAGATACGCAGTATTTT.